The sequence of this T cell receptor (beta chain) was determined in a study of shared clonotypes between healthy human individuals. CD8 memory was a combination of CD45RO+ cells and CCR7-negative CD45RA+ TemRA cells. The method was immunoSEQ multiplex PCR; TCRdb's version includes in-frame clones alone and lacks a portion of them. The table shows around 690,000 clones, with roughly 88% occurring only once. This clone was observed once. The sequence came from a man between 18 and 29 years old in good health. Some clones in this sample may be carry-over from other donors' samples. Sequencing input: memory CD8+ T cells from PBMCs. Subset of the sample: CD45RO+ cells pooled with CCR7-negative TemRA cells.

Here the CDR3 DNA reads TGTGCCAGCAGCTTATGGGGATCCCACGAGCAGTACTTC. It is translated as CASSLWGSHEQYF. The chain carries TRBV11-2 and TRBJ2-5; D remains ambiguous. TRBJ2-7 explains the end of the DNA better; the J call may be wrong. Germline CDR1 is SGHAT and CDR2 is FQNNGV. This CDR3 is 13 amino acids long.